A selection of T cell receptor beta chains follows, all from one sample in a study of blood T cell repertoires in COVID-19. Sequencing was performed with immunoSEQ multiplex PCR; in TCRdb, only in-frame clones are kept and a portion is missing. The data show 95,000 to 100,000 clones, approximately 84% seen once. The sequenced sample consisted of peripheral blood. The receptors shown here come from a man aged 65 to 85 with acute or convalescent COVID-19. Both conserved end residues are part of each CDR3. D genes are given only for firm matches. Size tells how often a clone was seen (once, few, many) or the class of an expanded clone, and some rows leave it out.

D,V,size,J,length,CDR3,DNA
.,TRBV10-3,.,TRBJ2-1,12,CAISGYSDEQFF,TGTGCCATCAGTGGTTACTCGGATGAGCAGTTCTTC
.,TRBV3-1/TRBV3-2,.,TRBJ1-6,13,CASSQDKGRPLHF,TGTGCCAGCAGCCAAGATAAAGGGAGACCCCTCCACTTT
.,TRBV3-1/TRBV3-2,.,TRBJ1-6,16,CASSPSQSSYNSPLHF,TGTGCCAGCAGCCCTAGCCAGAGCTCCTATAATTCACCCCTCCACTTT
TRBD2,TRBV7-2,.,TRBJ2-7,13,CASTLAGSYEQYF,TGTGCCAGCACGCTAGCGGGGAGCTACGAGCAGTACTTC
.,TRBV11-2,.,TRBJ1-2,13,CASRRGGNYGYTF,TGTGCCAGCCGCCGCGGAGGGAACTATGGCTACACCTTC
TRBD1,TRBV5-1,.,TRBJ2-5,16,CASSLDGTGIEETQYF,TGCGCCAGCAGCTTGGATGGGACAGGGATAGAAGAGACCCAGTACTTC
.,TRBV7-3,.,TRBJ2-3,16,CASSLSGRGNTDTQYF,TGTGCCAGCAGCTTAAGCGGCCGAGGCAACACAGATACGCAGTATTTT
TRBD1,TRBV30,.,TRBJ2-1,15,CAGGLRDRKGNEQFF,TGTGCCGGGGGCCTCCGGGACAGGAAGGGCAATGAGCAGTTCTTC
.,TRBV30,.,TRBJ1-5,18,CAWSVGGTFPYSNQPQHF,TGTGCCTGGAGTGTGGGGGGGACTTTTCCTTATAGCAATCAGCCCCAGCATTTT
TRBD2,TRBV18,.,TRBJ2-1,14,CASSTGTNHNEQFF,TGTGCCAGCTCAACCGGGACTAACCACAATGAGCAGTTCTTC
.,TRBV7-8,once,TRBJ1-2,15,CASSPPRALNYGYTF,TGTGCCAGCAGCCCCCCTCGTGCGTTGAACTATGGCTACACCTTC
.,TRBV30,.,TRBJ1-2,15,CAWEWGGLPNYGYTF,TGTGCCTGGGAGTGGGGGGGTCTCCCTAACTATGGCTACACCTTC
.,TRBV21-1,.,TRBJ2-3,23,CASSKAGFVPRIRDPRSTDTQYF,TGTGCCAGCAGCAAAGCTGGGTTTGTCCCCCGAATCAGGGATCCCCGGAGCACAGATACGCAGTATTTT